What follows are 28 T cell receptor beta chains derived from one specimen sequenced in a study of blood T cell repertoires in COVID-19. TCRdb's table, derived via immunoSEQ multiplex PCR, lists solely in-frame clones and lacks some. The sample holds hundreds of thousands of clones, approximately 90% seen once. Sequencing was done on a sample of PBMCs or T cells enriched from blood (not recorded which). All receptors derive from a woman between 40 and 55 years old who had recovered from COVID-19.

CDR3 amino acids: CATSDLDWFRPSYSNQPQHF. For the CDR3, the DNA is TGTGCCACCAGTGACCTGGACTGGTTCCGACCATCTTATAGCAATCAGCCCCAGCATTTT. The chain employs TRBV24-1 and TRBJ1-5, with D hard to call. The CDR3 contains 20 residues. V lost 4 bases and J 0 bases, leaving 24 bases between the germline ends. Germline CDR1 and CDR2: KGHDR and SFDVKD.

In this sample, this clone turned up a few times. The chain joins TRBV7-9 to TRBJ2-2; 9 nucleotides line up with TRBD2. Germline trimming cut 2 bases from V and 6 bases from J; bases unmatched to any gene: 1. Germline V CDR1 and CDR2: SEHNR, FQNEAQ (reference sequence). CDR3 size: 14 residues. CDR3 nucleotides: TGTGCCAGCAGCTTAAAGCGGGAGGCCGGGGAGCTGTTTTTT. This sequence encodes CASSLKREAGELFF.

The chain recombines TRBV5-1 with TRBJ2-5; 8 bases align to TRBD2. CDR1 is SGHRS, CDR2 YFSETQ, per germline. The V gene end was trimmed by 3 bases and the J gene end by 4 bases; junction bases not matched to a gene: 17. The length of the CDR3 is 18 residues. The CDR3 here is CASSSPDRSGRVGETQYF. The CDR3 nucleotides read TGCGCCAGCAGCTCCCCAGACAGGAGCGGGAGAGTGGGAGAGACCCAGTACTTC.

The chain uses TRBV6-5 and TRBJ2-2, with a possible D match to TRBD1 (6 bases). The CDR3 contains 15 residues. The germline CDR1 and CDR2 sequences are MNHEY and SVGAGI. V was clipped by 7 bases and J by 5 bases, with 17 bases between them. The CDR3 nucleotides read TGTGCCAGCAATATGGACAGTCCTCGGACCGGGGAGCTGTTTTTT. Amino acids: CASNMDSPRTGELFF.

This CDR3 is CASSQDERETNTGELFF. Written as DNA, the CDR3 is TGCGCCAGCAGCCAAGATGAGCGGGAGACGAACACCGGGGAGCTGTTTTTT. This chain uses TRBV4-1 with TRBJ2-2; TRBD2 matches 8 bases. Losses at the gene ends were 0 bases for V and 0 bases for J; bases not matched to a gene: 3. Germline V gene sequence: CDR1 MGHRA, CDR2 YSYEKL. The CDR3 loop spans 17 amino acids.

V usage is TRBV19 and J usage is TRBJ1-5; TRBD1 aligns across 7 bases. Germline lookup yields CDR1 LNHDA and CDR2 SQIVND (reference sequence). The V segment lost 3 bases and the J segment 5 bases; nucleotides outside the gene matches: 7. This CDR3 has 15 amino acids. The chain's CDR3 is CASSIDRDTYQPQHF. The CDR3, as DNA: TGTGCCAGTAGTATCGACAGGGATACGTATCAGCCCCAGCATTTT. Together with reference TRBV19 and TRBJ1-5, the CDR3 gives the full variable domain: DGGITQSPKYLFRKEGQNVTLSCEQNLNHDAMYWYRQDPGQGLRLIYYSQIVNDFQKGDIAEGYSVSREKKESFPLTVTSAQKNPTAFYLCASSIDRDTYQPQHFGDGTRLSIL.

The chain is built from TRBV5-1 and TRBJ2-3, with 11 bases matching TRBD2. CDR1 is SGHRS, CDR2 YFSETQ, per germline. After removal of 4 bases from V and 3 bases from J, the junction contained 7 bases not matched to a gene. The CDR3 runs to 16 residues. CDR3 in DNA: TGCGCCAGCAGCAATATAGCGGGAGGGCCAACAGATACGCAGTATTTT. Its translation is CASSNIAGGPTDTQYF.

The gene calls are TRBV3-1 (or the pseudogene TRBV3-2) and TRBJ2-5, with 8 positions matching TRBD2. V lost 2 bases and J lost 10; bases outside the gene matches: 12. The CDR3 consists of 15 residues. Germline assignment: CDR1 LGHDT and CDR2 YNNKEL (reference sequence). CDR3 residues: CASSQIGPAGVIQYF. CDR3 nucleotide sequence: TGTGCCAGCAGCCAAATCGGGCCAGCGGGAGTGATCCAGTACTTC.

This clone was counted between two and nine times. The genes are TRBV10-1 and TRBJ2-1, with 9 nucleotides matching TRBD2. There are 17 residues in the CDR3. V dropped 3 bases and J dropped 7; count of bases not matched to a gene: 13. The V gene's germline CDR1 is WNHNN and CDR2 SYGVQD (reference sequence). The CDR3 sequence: CASSDHGREGLVNEQFF. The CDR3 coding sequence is TGCGCCAGCAGTGACCATGGGCGGGAGGGCCTGGTTAATGAGCAGTTCTTC.

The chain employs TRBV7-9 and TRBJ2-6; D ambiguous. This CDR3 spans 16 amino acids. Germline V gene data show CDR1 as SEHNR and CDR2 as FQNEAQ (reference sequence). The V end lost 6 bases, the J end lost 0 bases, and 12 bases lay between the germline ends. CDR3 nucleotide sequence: TGTGCCAGCAGTTACCCTCGGTTCTCTGGGGCCAACGTCCTGACTTTC. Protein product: CASSYPRFSGANVLTF.

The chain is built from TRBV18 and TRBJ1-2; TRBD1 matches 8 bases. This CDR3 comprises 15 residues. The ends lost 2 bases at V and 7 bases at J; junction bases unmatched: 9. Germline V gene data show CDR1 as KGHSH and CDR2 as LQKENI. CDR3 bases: TGTGCCAGCTCACCAAATCCAGGACAGGGATCTGGCTACACCTTC. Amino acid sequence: CASSPNPGQGSGYTF. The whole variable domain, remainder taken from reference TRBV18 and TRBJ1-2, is NAGVMQNPRHLVRRRGQEARLRCSPMKGHSHVYWYRQLPEEGLKFMVYLQKENIIDESGMPKERFSAEFPKEGPSILRIQQVVRGDSAAYFCASSPNPGQGSGYTFGSGTRLTVV.

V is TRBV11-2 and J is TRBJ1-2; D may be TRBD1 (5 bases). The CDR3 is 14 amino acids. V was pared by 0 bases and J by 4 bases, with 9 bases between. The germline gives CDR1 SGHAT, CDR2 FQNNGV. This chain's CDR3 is CASSLEGAVYGYTF. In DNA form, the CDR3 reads TGTGCCAGCAGCTTAGAAGGGGCGGTCTATGGCTACACCTTC.

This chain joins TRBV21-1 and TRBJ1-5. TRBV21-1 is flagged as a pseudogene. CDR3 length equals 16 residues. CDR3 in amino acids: CASNEGGRDSNQPQHF. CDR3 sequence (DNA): TGTGCCAGCAACGAGGGGGGGCGGGATAGCAATCAGCCCCAGCATTTT.

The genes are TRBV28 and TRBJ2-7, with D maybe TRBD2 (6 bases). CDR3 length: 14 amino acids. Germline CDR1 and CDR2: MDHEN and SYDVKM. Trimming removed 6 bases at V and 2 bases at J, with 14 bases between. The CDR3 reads CASSRGTATYEQYF. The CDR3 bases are TGTGCCAGCAGCCGCGGGACTGCAACCTACGAGCAGTACTTC. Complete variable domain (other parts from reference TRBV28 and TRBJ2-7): DVKVTQSSRYLVKRTGEKVFLECVQDMDHENMFWYRQDPGLGLRLIYFSYDVKMKEKGDIPEGYSVSREKKERFSLILESASTNQTSMYLCASSRGTATYEQYFGPGTRLTVT.

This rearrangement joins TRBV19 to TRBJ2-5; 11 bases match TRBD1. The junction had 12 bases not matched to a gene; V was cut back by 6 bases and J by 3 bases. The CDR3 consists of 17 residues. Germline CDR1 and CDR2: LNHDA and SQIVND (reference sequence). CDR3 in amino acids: CASSRPTGTGGKETQYF. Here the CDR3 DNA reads TGTGCCAGTAGCCGCCCAACCGGGACAGGGGGTAAAGAGACCCAGTACTTC.

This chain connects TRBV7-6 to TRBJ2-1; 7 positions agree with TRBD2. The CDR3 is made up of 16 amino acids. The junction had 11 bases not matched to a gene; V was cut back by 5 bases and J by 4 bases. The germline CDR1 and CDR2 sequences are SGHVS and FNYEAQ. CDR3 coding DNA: TGTGCCAGCAGCCTATCAACCGGGACTACATACAATGAGCAGTTCTTC. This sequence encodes CASSLSTGTTYNEQFF.

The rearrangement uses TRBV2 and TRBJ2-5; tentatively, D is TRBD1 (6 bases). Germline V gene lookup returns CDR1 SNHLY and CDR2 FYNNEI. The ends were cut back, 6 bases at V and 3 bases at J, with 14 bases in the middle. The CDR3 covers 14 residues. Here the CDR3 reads CASSGRDIEETQYF. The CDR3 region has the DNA TGTGCCAGCAGCGGCCGGGACATAGAAGAGACCCAGTACTTC.

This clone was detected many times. CDR3 nucleotides: TGTGCCAGCAGTGATACCCGGACTAGCATACACAATGAGCAGTTCTTC. It translates to CASSDTRTSIHNEQFF. The V and J genes are TRBV2 and TRBJ2-1, with 8 nucleotides matching TRBD2. This CDR3 spans 16 amino acids. V was pared by 3 bases and J by 5 bases, with 9 bases of the junction left unmatched. Germline V lookup: CDR1 SNHLY, CDR2 FYNNEI. Complete variable domain (other parts from reference TRBV2 and TRBJ2-1): EPEVTQTPSHQVTQMGQEVILRCVPISNHLYFYWYRQILGQKVEFLVSFYNNEISEKSEIFDDQFSVERPDGSNFTLKIRSTKLEDSAMYFCASSDTRTSIHNEQFFGPGTRLTVL.

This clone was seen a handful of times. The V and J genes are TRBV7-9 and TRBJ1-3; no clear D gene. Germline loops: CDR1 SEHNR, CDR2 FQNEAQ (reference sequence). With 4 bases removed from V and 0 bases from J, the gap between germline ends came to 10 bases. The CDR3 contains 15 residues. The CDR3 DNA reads TGTGCCAGCAGCTCCGGGTCTTACTCTGGAAACACCATATATTTT. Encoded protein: CASSSGSYSGNTIYF.

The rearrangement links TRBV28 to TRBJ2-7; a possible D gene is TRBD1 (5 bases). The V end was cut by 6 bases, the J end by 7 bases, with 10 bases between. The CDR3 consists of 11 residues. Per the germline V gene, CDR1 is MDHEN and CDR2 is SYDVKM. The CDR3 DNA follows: TGTGCCAGCAGCAGGGTAAGTGAGCAGTACTTC. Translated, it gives CASSRVSEQYF.

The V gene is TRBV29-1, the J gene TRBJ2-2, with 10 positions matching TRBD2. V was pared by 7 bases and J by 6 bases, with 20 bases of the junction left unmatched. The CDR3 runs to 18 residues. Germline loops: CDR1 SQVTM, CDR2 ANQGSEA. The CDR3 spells CSAIKGAGGPPGAGELFF. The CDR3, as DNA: TGCAGCGCCATAAAGGGAGCGGGAGGGCCCCCGGGAGCCGGGGAGCTGTTTTTT.

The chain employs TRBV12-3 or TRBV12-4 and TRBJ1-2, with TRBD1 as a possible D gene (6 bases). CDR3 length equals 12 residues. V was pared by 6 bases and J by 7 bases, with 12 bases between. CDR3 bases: TGTGCCAGCAGCTCACAGGGTTTTGGCTACACCTTC. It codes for CASSSQGFGYTF.

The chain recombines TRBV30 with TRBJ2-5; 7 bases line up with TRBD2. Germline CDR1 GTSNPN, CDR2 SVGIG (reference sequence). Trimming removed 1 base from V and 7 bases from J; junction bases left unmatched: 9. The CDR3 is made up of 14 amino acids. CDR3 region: CAWSGRASGGTQYF. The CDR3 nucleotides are TGTGCCTGGAGTGGAAGGGCTAGCGGTGGGACCCAGTACTTC.

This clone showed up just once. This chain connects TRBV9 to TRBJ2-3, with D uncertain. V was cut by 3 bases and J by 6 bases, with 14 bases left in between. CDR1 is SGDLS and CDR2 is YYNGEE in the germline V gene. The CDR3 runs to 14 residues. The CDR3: CASSALTSRDTQYF. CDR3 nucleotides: TGTGCCAGCAGCGCCCTGACCTCGAGGGATACGCAGTATTTT.

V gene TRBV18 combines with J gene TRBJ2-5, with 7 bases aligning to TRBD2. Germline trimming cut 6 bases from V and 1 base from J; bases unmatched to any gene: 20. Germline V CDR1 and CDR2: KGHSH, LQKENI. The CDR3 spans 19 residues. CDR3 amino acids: CASSGSAGDPPGTQETQYF. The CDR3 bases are TGTGCCAGCTCGGGGAGCGCGGGGGACCCCCCGGGGACCCAAGAGACCCAGTACTTC.

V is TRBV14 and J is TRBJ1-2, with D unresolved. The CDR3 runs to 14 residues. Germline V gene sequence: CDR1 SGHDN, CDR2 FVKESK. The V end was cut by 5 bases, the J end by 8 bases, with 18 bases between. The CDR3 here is CASSSRRNMGGYTF. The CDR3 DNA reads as TGTGCCAGCAGCTCCCGACGGAATATGGGCGGCTACACCTTC.

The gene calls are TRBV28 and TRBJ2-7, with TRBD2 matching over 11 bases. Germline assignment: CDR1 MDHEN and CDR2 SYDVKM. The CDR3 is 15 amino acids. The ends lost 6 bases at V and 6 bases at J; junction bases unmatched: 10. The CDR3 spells CASRITSGGNREQYF. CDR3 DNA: TGTGCCAGCAGGATAACTAGCGGGGGTAACCGCGAGCAGTACTTC.

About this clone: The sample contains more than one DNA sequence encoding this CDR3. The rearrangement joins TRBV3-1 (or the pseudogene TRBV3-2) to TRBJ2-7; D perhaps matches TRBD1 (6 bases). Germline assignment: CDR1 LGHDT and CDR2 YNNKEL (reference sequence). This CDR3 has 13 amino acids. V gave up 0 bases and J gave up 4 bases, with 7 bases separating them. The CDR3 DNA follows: TGTGCCAGCAGCCAAGATAGGGGGTACGAGCAGTACTTC. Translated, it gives CASSQDRGYEQYF.